This TCR beta chain is from a study of blood T cell repertoires in COVID-19. Study background: The analysed material was cDNA or gDNA that came from T cells, B-cell-depleted T cells, or PBMCs.

Source study methods: Counts of nucleated cells, estimated from reference gene primer amplification, were obtained. TCRdb's table, derived via immunoSEQ multiplex PCR, lists solely in-frame clones and lacks some. The V and J calls and the clone size are those of that table, but D and trimming were determined from the DNA. The table includes about 300,000 clones, over 75% detected once. CDR3 length equals 14 residues. V was trimmed by 2 bases and J by 1 base, leaving 9 bases between them. The germline CDR1 and CDR2 sequences are SGHKS and YYEKEE (reference sequence). The sample consisted of PBMCs or T cells enriched from blood (not recorded which). This TCR was sampled from a man aged 25 to 40 who had recovered from COVID-19. The chain uses TRBV5-5 and TRBJ2-5; no reliable D call. CDR3 bases: TGTGCCAGCAGCTTCTCGGCAGGCCAAGAGACCCAGTACTTC. Translated: CASSFSAGQETQYF. The full variable domain, in which reference TRBV5-5 and TRBJ2-5 provide the parts outside the CDR3, is DAGVTQSPTHLIKTRGQQVTLRCSPISGHKSVSWYQQVLGQGPQFIFQYYEKEERGRGNFPDRFSARQFPNYSSELNVNALLLGDSALYLCASSFSAGQETQYFGPGTRLLVL.